This T cell receptor beta chain came from a study of T cell responses to AZD1222 COVID-19 vaccine. Looked up from germline, CDR1 is SGHTA and CDR2 is FQGTGA. V was trimmed by 5 bases and J by 3 bases, leaving 17 bases between them. This CDR3 comprises 16 residues. Study-wide points: Spike-specific TCR breadth and depth rose after two AZD1222 doses. Clonal diversity was possibly underestimated; the donors were predominantly white British and more often female.

Using immunoSEQ multiplex PCR, the repertoire was profiled, and TCRdb retains in-frame clones only, with some absent. The data show roughly 100,000 clones, with about nine tenths seen just once and under 8.5% held by the top ten. Regarding this clone: As yet, its antigen is unknown.

V and J are TRBV7-3 and TRBJ2-1; a weak D match, TRBD1 (8 bases). The receptor's source is an adult who received the AZD1222 COVID-19 vaccine. Sequences were derived from peripheral blood, sampled 28 days after the second AZD1222 dose. CDR3 DNA sequence: TGTGCCAGCAGCCCCAGAGCGGGGACAGGCTACAATGAGCAGTTCTTC. Amino acid sequence: CASSPRAGTGYNEQFF.